This T cell receptor (beta chain) was profiled in a study of CXCR3-negative and CXCR3-positive naive CD8 T cells. Comments on this clonotype: What it binds is unknown.

The method, 5' RACE with UMI labels, was used to prepare the TRB cDNA libraries. TCRdb reprocessed the 5' RACE reads and reports one entry per CDR3 protein, with no DNA. This table holds 150,000 or so distinct CDR3 sequences. Study-level findings and limits: CXCR3-positive naive cells carried more hydrophobic TRB CDR3s than CXCR3-negative naive cells did. Naive cells, whether CXCR3-negative or CXCR3-positive, had similar TRBV-TRBJ usage, while memory cells differed.

CD45RO-CCR7+CD27+CD95- marked naive CD8+ T cells. The TCR sequence derives from a human donor in good health. Some clones in this sample may be carry-over from other donors' samples. Material: naive CXCR3- CD8+ T cells from blood. Sample subset: CD45RO-CCR7+CD27+CD95- naive CD8+ T cells lacking CXCR3 (TNR3-).

The CDR3 sequence: CASSYVAGEGYEQYF. This chain connects TRBV6-5 to TRBJ2-7; TCRdb designates TRBD2, a call that cannot be tested without DNA. The CDR3 sequence is 15 residues long. Germline V CDR1 and CDR2: MNHEY, SVGAGI.